The 7 T cell receptor beta chains below all came from one sample that was sequenced in a study of regulatory T cells in long-lasting Graves disease. Through Arm-PCR of CDR3 regions and iRepertoire HTBI primers, TCR beta libraries were built. MiXCR, run by TCRdb on the multiplex PCR reads, gives a single entry per CDR3 protein. The sample lists about 440,000 distinct CDR3 sequences, about 15% seen once, with roughly a sixth in the top ten. Time point of the sample: newly diagnosed GD, antithyroid drugs for less than 3 months. PBMC-derived RNA was used for the TCR library. The data also belong to a second study, concerning T cells in Graves' hyperthyroidism and ophthalmopathy.

This sample comprised peripheral blood mononuclear cells (PBMCs), obtained at new diagnosis, from a patient treated with antithyroid drugs. Receptors originate from a woman in her 30s with Graves disease.

The chain employs TRBV5-1 and TRBJ2-4; 7 nucleotides align to TRBD2. CDR1 is SGHRS, CDR2 YFSETQ, per germline. Trimming took 0 bases from V and 0 from J; bases not matched to a gene: 9. The CDR3 loop spans 18 amino acids. Here the CDR3 reads CASSLGERGRGAKNIQYF. The CDR3 nucleotides are TGCGCCAGCAGCTTGGGGGAGCGGGGACGGGGAGCCAAAAACATTCAGTACTTC.

The chain uses TRBV5-1 and TRBJ2-7; 10 bases fit TRBD1. This CDR3 region has 17 residues. Germline V gives CDR1 SGHRS, CDR2 YFSETQ. J was trimmed by 2 bases and V by 2 bases; bases with no gene match: 10. CDR3: CASSFDTGDRGTYEQYF. The CDR3, as DNA: TGCGCCAGCAGCTTTGATACAGGGGACAGGGGAACCTACGAGCAGTACTTC.

V usage is TRBV20-1 and J usage is TRBJ2-3, with 9 bases that match TRBD2. Germline V gives CDR1 DFQATT, CDR2 SNEGSKA (reference sequence). The CDR3 is made up of 15 amino acids. Trimming took 1 base from V and 4 from J; bases not matched to a gene: 6. CDR3 in DNA: TGCAGTGCTAGAGCCCTAGCGGGAAGAGCAGATACGCAGTATTTT. It codes for CSARALAGRADTQYF.

The sample holds a few counts of this clonotype. The chain combines TRBV25-1 with TRBJ1-4, with D perhaps TRBD1 (5 bases). Looked up from germline, CDR1 is MGHDK and CDR2 is SYGVNS. There are 14 residues in the CDR3. Deletions cut 1 base from V and 8 bases from J, with 11 bases between. In DNA form, the CDR3 reads TGTGCCAGCAGTGAATTAGGGGAGATCGAAAAACTGTTTTTT. Amino acid sequence: CASSELGEIEKLFF.

This clonotype was picked up many times. The rearrangement joins TRBV24-1 to TRBJ1-2, with 7 bases identical to TRBD1. V lost 2 bases to trimming and J lost 4 bases; unmatched junction nucleotides: 3. The CDR3 covers 14 residues. Germline V CDR1 and CDR2: KGHDR, SFDVKD. In DNA, the CDR3 is TGTGCCACCAGTGATTCAGGGGGGAGCTATGGCTACACCTTC. Its protein product is CATSDSGGSYGYTF.

This clonotype has just a few counts. The V gene is TRBV20-1, the J gene TRBJ1-4; D remains unclear. This CDR3 comprises 11 residues. Germline CDR1 DFQATT, CDR2 SNEGSKA (reference sequence). V lost 4 bases and J lost 8, with 8 bases in between. In DNA form, the CDR3 reads TGCAGTGCTATCGGGGAGGAAAAACTGTTTTTT. Encoded protein: CSAIGEEKLFF.

The chain is built from TRBV5-8 and TRBJ1-1; D unclear. This CDR3 is built from 16 residues. Germline values: CDR1 SGHTS, CDR2 YDEGEE. V was shortened by 4 bases and J by 2 bases, with 18 bases between the two germline ends. The CDR3 DNA reads as TGTGCCAGCAGCGTACCCCCTTGGCAGACAAACACTGAAGCTTTCTTT. Encoded protein: CASSVPPWQTNTEAFF.